This T cell receptor (beta chain) was sequenced in a study of OX40 agonist ivuxolimab in advanced cancers. Turning to the study itself: Cancers in dose escalation were hepatocellular, melanoma, renal cell and head and neck. Whole-study findings and limits: More expanded clones were seen, on average, in CD8+ T cells than in CD4+. In the 0.1 to 3.0 mg/kg range, CD4+ and CD8+ blood T cells had expanded clonally by week 6.

Drawing of blood for sampling happened at baseline, at cycle 4 day 1, and at cycle 7 day 1. Trimming pared 4 bases from V and 4 bases from J, leaving 21 bases between. The CDR3 is 16 residues long. Looked up from germline, CDR1 is SGHKS and CDR2 is YYEKEE (reference sequence). With respect to this clone: Its antigen is not known.

Profiled with immunoSEQ multiplex PCR; TCRdb holds only in-frame clones, not every one. The sample lists 16,000 or so clones; around 70% were seen once. Sequenced here: CD4+ or CD8+ T cells sorted from blood, sampled in a trial of the OX40 agonist ivuxolimab. This sequence originates from an adult with an advanced solid tumor such as melanoma, head and neck, liver or kidney cancer. The gene calls are TRBV5-5 and TRBJ2-7; weak D call: TRBD1 (6 bases). This CDR3 is CASSPGVGAFSYEQYF. The CDR3 bases are TGTGCCAGCAGCCCCGGTGTGGGGGCTTTTTCGTACGAGCAGTACTTC.